This T cell receptor beta chain was documented in a study of T cells after yellow fever vaccination. The study's findings and limits: Abundant clonotypes (contaminants from the bulk population) could be present in FACS-sorted repertoires. Detected again after the booster were most primary-vaccination clones, at about 96% CD4 and 88% CD8.

Worth noting for this clonotype: Its antigen remains unknown.

Using its own MiXCR run on the 5' RACE reads, TCRdb lists one record per CDR3 protein. The sample includes some 600,000 distinct CDR3 sequences, around 12% of them seen just once. The CDR3 is made up of 13 amino acids. The germline CDR1 and CDR2 sequences are SEHNR and FQNEAQ (reference sequence). This chain joins TRBV7-9 and TRBJ2-2; D unresolved. Sequencing was performed on PBMCs, taken on the day of the yellow fever booster vaccination. This sequence was found in a man younger than 45 who received the YFV17D yellow fever vaccine. CDR3 in amino acids: CVGVSEDTGELFF. The CDR3 DNA reads as TGTGTGGGTGTGTCGGAAGACACCGGGGAGCTGTTTTTT.